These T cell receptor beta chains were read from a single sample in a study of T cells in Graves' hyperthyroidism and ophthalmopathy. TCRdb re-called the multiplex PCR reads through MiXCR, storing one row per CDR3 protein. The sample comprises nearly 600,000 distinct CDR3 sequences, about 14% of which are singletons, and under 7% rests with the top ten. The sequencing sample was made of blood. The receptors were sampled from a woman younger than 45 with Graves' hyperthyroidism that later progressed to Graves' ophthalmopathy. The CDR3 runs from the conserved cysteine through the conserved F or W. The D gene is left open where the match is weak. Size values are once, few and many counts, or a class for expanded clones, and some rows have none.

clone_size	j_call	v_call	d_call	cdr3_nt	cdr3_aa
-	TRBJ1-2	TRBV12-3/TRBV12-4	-	TGTGCCAGCAGGAAGGGGGGCGGCTTGGAAACCTTC	CASRKGGGLETF
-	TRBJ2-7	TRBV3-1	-	TGTGCCAGCAGCGCGACTGAGACCTACGAGCAGTACTTC	CASSATETYEQYF
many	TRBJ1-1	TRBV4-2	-	TGTGCCAGCAGCCACTCGCGGGGCCTGAACACTGAAGCTTTCTTT	CASSHSRGLNTEAFF
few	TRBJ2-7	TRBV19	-	TGTGCCAGTAGTGGGGTTTTGGCAGGGGACTCCTACGAGCAGTACTTC	CASSGVLAGDSYEQYF
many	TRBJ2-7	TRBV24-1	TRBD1	TGTGCCACCAGTGATTCCGGGACAGGGACCTACGAGCAGTACTTC	CATSDSGTGTYEQYF
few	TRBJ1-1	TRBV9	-	TGTGCCAGCAGCGTCTATGGGGGCATGAACACTGAAGCTTTCTTT	CASSVYGGMNTEAFF
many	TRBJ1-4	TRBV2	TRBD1	TGTGCCAGCAGTCAACCTTCACTTACCGACAGGGAACTCCCACCAACTAATGAAAAACTGTTTTTT	CASSQPSLTDRELPPTNEKLFF
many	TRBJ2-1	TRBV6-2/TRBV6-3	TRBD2	TGTGCCAGCAGTTACTCCGAAGCGGGGGCCTCCTACAATGAGCAGTTCTTC	CASSYSEAGASYNEQFF
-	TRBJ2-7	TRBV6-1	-	TGTGCCGGCAAGACGGGGGAGCAGTACTTC	CAGKTGEQYF
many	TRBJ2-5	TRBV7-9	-	TGTGCCAGCAGCTTAGCGATACAGGGAAAAGAGACCCAGTACTTC	CASSLAIQGKETQYF
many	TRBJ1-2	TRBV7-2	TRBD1	TGTGCCAGCAGCTTGGACAGGGACCATGGCTACACCTTC	CASSLDRDHGYTF
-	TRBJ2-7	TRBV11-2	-	TGTGCCAGCAGCCTGGACAGTTTAGGCGAGCAGTACTTC	CASSLDSLGEQYF
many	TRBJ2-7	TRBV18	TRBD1	TGTGCCAGCTCGCGCCGTGGACAGGGGGCCAACGAGCAGTACTTC	CASSRRGQGANEQYF
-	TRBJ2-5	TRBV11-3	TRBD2	TGTGCCAGCAGCCTTCCGGGACTAGCGGGAGGGCAAGAGACCCAGTACTTC	CASSLPGLAGGQETQYF
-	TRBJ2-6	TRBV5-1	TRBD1	TGCGCCAGCAGCTTGGTCCCCGTGGGACAGGAAAGCTCTGGGGCCAACGTCCTGACTTTC	CASSLVPVGQESSGANVLTF
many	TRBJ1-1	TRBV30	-	TGTGCCTGGAGTCGCCAAGTGCACACTGAAGCTTTCTTT	CAWSRQVHTEAFF
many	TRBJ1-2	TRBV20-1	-	TGCAGTGAGTCTAGCGTCTTTGGCTACACCTTC	CSESSVFGYTF
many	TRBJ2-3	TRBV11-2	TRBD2	TGTGCCAGCAGCCGGACACGTTGGACTAGCGGGATAGGCCCCGCGGAAACAGATACGCAGTATTTT	CASSRTRWTSGIGPAETDTQYF
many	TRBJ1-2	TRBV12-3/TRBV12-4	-	TGTGCCAGCAGTAACCGGGCCAACAACTATGGCTACACCTTC	CASSNRANNYGYTF
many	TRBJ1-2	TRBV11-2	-	TGTGCCAGCAGCTTAGTTATGGGAAACTATGGCTACACCTTC	CASSLVMGNYGYTF
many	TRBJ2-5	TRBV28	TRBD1	TGTGCCAGCAGTTCGGACAGGGATTTAGAGACCCAGTACTTC	CASSSDRDLETQYF
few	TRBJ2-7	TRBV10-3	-	TGTGCCACGGGACCGACTTACTCCTACGAGCAGTACTTC	CATGPTYSYEQYF
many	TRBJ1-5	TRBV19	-	TGTGCCAGTAGTCGTGGCAGGGACTACAATCAGCCCCAGCATTTT	CASSRGRDYNQPQHF
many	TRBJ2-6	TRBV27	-	TGTGCCAGCAGTTTATTTAAGGCCGGGCCATTCGGGGCCAACGTCCTGACTTTC	CASSLFKAGPFGANVLTF
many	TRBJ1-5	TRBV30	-	TGTGCCTGGAACCAACCGGGACAAGGAGATCAGCCCCAGCATTTT	CAWNQPGQGDQPQHF